The 3 T cell receptor beta chains below were found in one sample sequenced in a study of ipilimumab plus nivolumab after autologous stem cell transplantation. Clones were sequenced by immunoSEQ multiplex PCR, and TCRdb holds only the in-frame ones, with some missing. The sample includes fewer than 95,000 clones, 75% to 85% of them seen just once. Sequences were derived from PBMCs, sampled in a trial of ipilimumab plus nivolumab as post-transplant consolidation. The origin of the receptors is a male donor with diffuse large B-cell lymphoma.

The J gene is TRBJ1-1, the V gene TRBV19; TRBD1 matches at 8 bases. CDR1 and CDR2 (germline): LNHDA, SQIVND (reference sequence). J was trimmed by 5 bases and V by 7 bases; bases with no gene match: 9. This CDR3 has 14 amino acids. This chain's CDR3 is CASTMDRVGTEAFF. The DNA of the CDR3 is TGTGCCAGTACTATGGACAGGGTGGGGACTGAAGCTTTCTTT. Looking up the rest from reference TRBV19 and TRBJ1-1 gives the full variable domain: DGGITQSPKYLFRKEGQNVTLSCEQNLNHDAMYWYRQDPGQGLRLIYYSQIVNDFQKGDIAEGYSVSREKKESFPLTVTSAQKNPTAFYLCASTMDRVGTEAFFGQGTRLTVV.

The chain carries TRBV2 and TRBJ2-1, with a tentative D call TRBD1 (7 bases). Germline CDR1 reads SNHLY; CDR2 reads FYNNEI. The CDR3 sequence is 15 residues long. The V gene lost 1 base and the J gene lost 9 bases, with 16 bases spanning the gap. The CDR3 reads CASSEEAGGRSEQFF. CDR3 nucleotides: TGTGCCAGCAGTGAAGAGGCAGGGGGGAGGAGTGAGCAGTTCTTC.

The sample holds a few counts of this clone. The chain couples TRBV2 to TRBJ2-7; D is unclear. CDR3 size: 15 residues. V lost 2 bases, J lost 3 bases, and 14 bases lay in between. Looked up from germline, CDR1 is SNHLY and CDR2 is FYNNEI. The chain's CDR3 is CASSEIAIPNYEQYF. CDR3 coding DNA: TGTGCCAGCAGTGAAATAGCAATTCCTAACTACGAGCAGTACTTC.